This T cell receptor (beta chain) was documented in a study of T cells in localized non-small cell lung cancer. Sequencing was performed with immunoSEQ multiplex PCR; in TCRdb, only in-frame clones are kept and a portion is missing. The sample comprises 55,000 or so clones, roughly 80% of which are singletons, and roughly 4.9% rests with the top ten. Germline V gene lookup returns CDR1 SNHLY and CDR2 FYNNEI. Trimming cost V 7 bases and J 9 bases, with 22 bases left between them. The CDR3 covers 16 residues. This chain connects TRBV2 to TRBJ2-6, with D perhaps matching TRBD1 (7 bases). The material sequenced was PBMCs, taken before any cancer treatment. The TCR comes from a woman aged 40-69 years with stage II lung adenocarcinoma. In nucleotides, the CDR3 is TGTGCCAGCACCCCCGGGGGCCGACAGGGTGGCAACGTCCTGACTTTC. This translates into CASTPGGRQGGNVLTF.